The source of this TCR beta chain is a study of cytomegalovirus exposure and HLA in healthy donors. Study-wide points: Presence/absence analyses assumed roughly uniform sequencing depth across donors. Accurate predictions that matched the HLA-A and HLA-B alleles of most subjects were reportedly made from TCR beta sequences.

Primers: 60 Vbeta forward and 13 Jbeta reverse. Method: immunoSEQ multiplex PCR; TCRdb's copy keeps in-frame clones and lacks some. The sample consists of roughly 120,000 clones, 77% of them appearing once. As regards this clone: Its cognate antigen is unknown.

This clonotype was obtained from a woman aged 40 to 55 in good health and CMV-seropositive. The sequencing sample was made of PBMCs.

CDR3 nucleotide sequence: TGTGCCAGTAGTCCCCCAGCGGTCCCCTCCCCCAATGAGCAGTTCTTC. Protein product: CASSPPAVPSPNEQFF. The chain recombines TRBV19 with TRBJ2-1, with D possibly being TRBD2 (5 bases). V was trimmed by 5 bases and J by 6 bases, leaving 20 bases between them. The CDR3 length is 16 residues. Germline V lookup: CDR1 LNHDA, CDR2 SQIVND (reference sequence). The variable domain in full, completed from reference TRBV19 and TRBJ2-1, reads DGGITQSPKYLFRKEGQNVTLSCEQNLNHDAMYWYRQDPGQGLRLIYYSQIVNDFQKGDIAEGYSVSREKKESFPLTVTSAQKNPTAFYLCASSPPAVPSPNEQFFGPGTRLTVL.